This note documents a single T cell receptor beta chain sequence. The data derive from a study of neoadjuvant anti-PD-1 for oral cavity cancer. Blood libraries mostly used around 500 ng genomic DNA, six replicates each. The table came from immunoSEQ multiplex PCR; TCRdb's copy has only in-frame clones and leaves some out. The sample gives over 11,000 clones, roughly 80% of which show up once; approximately 2.3% is in the top ten. Time point described: after neoadjuvant nivolumab, at surgical resection. Patients had HPV-negative, locally advanced oral cavity squamous cell carcinoma. Germline V CDR1 and CDR2: LGHNA, YNFKEQ. V shed 1 base and J 4 bases; nucleotides not matched to a gene: 3. The CDR3 sequence is 15 residues long.

The sample here was PBMCs, taken after nivolumab (anti-PD-1) treatment. This sequence was found in a person between 40 and 80 years old with oral cavity squamous cell carcinoma. The rearrangement uses TRBV4-2 and TRBJ2-5; 10 nucleotides line up with TRBD1. CDR3 sequence: CASSQGTGGGETQYF. CDR3 DNA: TGTGCCAGCAGCCAAGGGACAGGGGGGGGAGAGACCCAGTACTTC.